This T cell receptor (beta chain) was profiled in a study of blood T cells in healthy people across ages. A J-beta primer mix and a sample-barcoded 5' primer were used in a second PCR of about 7 to 12 cycles. TCRdb redid the calling of the 5' RACE reads with MiXCR, one entry per CDR3 protein. The sample contains more than 450,000 distinct CDR3 sequences, about a quarter of which appear only once. This clonotype has just a few counts. Its cognate antigen is unknown. Study outcomes and limitations: Greater diversity and more naive CD4+ cells were seen in long-lived donors than in aged donors.

Looked up from germline, CDR1 is SEHNR and CDR2 is FQNEAQ (reference sequence). This CDR3 is built from 15 residues. Losses at the gene ends were 10 bases for V and 1 base for J; bases not matched to a gene: 10. These records were also assigned to another study, of T cells of mothers and their children. From that study: Reverse transcription into cDNA received all extracted RNA, at approximately 1.5 ug per 15 ul. TCR recombination output is shaped by thymic selection similarly in related and unrelated pairs. It was related mother-child pairs that showed slightly higher overlap than unrelated pairs, without reaching significance.

The clonotype comes from a boy younger than 10 in good health. The specimen was blood. The chain joins TRBV7-9 to TRBJ2-5; 9 bases line up with TRBD2. The chain's CDR3 is CATQTSGSFQETQYF. DNA of the CDR3: TGTGCCACCCAGACTAGCGGATCCTTCCAAGAGACCCAGTACTTC.